These 27 T cell receptor beta chains originate from one sample sequenced in a study of blood T cell repertoires in COVID-19. The table came from immunoSEQ multiplex PCR; TCRdb's copy has only in-frame clones and leaves some out. The sample contains 120,000 to 150,000 clones, around 90% of which appear only once. Input material: peripheral blood. Receptor source: a human donor in a cohort sampled during active COVID-19.

V usage is TRBV6-5 and J usage is TRBJ2-3, with D maybe TRBD1 (5 bases). CDR3 length equals 14 residues. V was shortened by 6 bases and J by 3 bases, with 13 bases between the two germline ends. Germline assignment: CDR1 MNHEY and CDR2 SVGAGI. The CDR3 sequence: CASRGRVSTDTQYF. CDR3 nucleotide sequence: TGTGCCAGCAGGGGCAGGGTTAGTACAGATACGCAGTATTTT.

The chain carries TRBV20-1 and TRBJ1-1; possibly TRBD1 for D (5 bases). The length of the CDR3 is 11 residues. Germline V lookup: CDR1 DFQATT, CDR2 SNEGSKA (reference sequence). The V gene lost 5 bases and the J gene lost 6 bases, with 10 bases spanning the gap. The CDR3 DNA reads as TGCAGTGCTCCCTCAGGGTCTGAAGCTTTCTTT. Amino acid sequence: CSAPSGSEAFF.

The V and J genes are TRBV19 and TRBJ2-7, with 11 bases aligning to TRBD1. This CDR3 is 14 amino acids long. CDR1 is LNHDA and CDR2 is SQIVND in the germline V gene (reference sequence). V shed 7 bases and J 7 bases; nucleotides not matched to a gene: 9. In nucleotides, the CDR3 is TGTGCCAGTACTGGACAGGGGGCGCCGGGGGAGCAGTACTTC. Its translation is CASTGQGAPGEQYF. Full variable domain (remainder filled in from reference TRBV19 and TRBJ2-7): DGGITQSPKYLFRKEGQNVTLSCEQNLNHDAMYWYRQDPGQGLRLIYYSQIVNDFQKGDIAEGYSVSREKKESFPLTVTSAQKNPTAFYLCASTGQGAPGEQYFGPGTRLTVT.

This clone was seen a single time. The chain joins TRBV24-1 to TRBJ2-5; no reliable D call. Germline CDR1 KGHDR, CDR2 SFDVKD. V was trimmed by 3 bases and J by 5 bases, leaving 9 bases between them. The CDR3 consists of 13 residues. DNA for the CDR3: TGTGCCACCAGTGATAGTTACCGGGAGACCCAGTACTTC. This gives the protein CATSDSYRETQYF.

The rearrangement links TRBV6-5 to TRBJ1-4; D call uncertain. V dropped 0 bases and J dropped 8 bases, with 13 bases sitting between them. This CDR3 region has 15 residues. CDR1 MNHEY and CDR2 SVGAGI come from the germline V gene. CDR3 loop: CASSYSSQAGEKLFF. The CDR3 region has the DNA TGTGCCAGCAGTTACTCGAGTCAGGCGGGCGAAAAACTGTTTTTT.

The chain couples TRBV5-6 to TRBJ1-2, with 10 nucleotides matching TRBD1. Per germline, CDR1 SGHDT and CDR2 YYEEEE. The CDR3 length is 16 residues. V lost 5 bases to trimming and J lost 7 bases; unmatched junction nucleotides: 14. The CDR3 here is CASSRAGTGEVGGYTF. The CDR3 coding sequence is TGTGCCAGCAGTCGAGCCGGGACAGGGGAGGTTGGTGGCTACACCTTC. The entire variable domain, with the rest obtained from reference TRBV5-6 and TRBJ1-2, is as follows: DAGVTQSPTHLIKTRGQQVTLRCSPKSGHDTVSWYQQALGQGPQFIFQYYEEEERQRGNFPDRFSGHQFPNYSSELNVNALLLGDSALYLCASSRAGTGEVGGYTFGSGTRLTVV.

The chain combines TRBV3-1 (or the pseudogene TRBV3-2) with TRBJ2-3, with 12 bases aligning to TRBD2. V was pared by 1 base and J by 4 bases, with 0 bases of the junction left unmatched. The CDR3 loop spans 15 amino acids. Germline lookup yields CDR1 LGHDT and CDR2 YNNKEL (reference sequence). DNA of the CDR3: TGTGCCAGCAGCCAAGGGACTAGCGGGGCAGATACGCAGTATTTT. Its translation is CASSQGTSGADTQYF.

The chain couples TRBV6-5 to TRBJ2-1; 7 bases line up with TRBD1. Germline values: CDR1 MNHEY, CDR2 SVGAGI. The CDR3 extends over 15 amino acids. Trimming removed 5 bases from V and 0 bases from J; junction bases left unmatched: 4. For the CDR3, the DNA is TGTGCCAGCAGTCCCCGGACAGGCTCCTACAATGAGCAGTTCTTC. The encoded protein is CASSPRTGSYNEQFF.

This clone was counted between two and nine times. The chain couples TRBV6-4 to TRBJ1-5; possible D gene TRBD1, 6 bases. Germline-derived CDR1 and CDR2 are MRHNA and SNTAGT. The CDR3 runs 13 residues. The germline V and J ends were trimmed by 5 bases and 6 bases, with 11 bases remaining between them. The DNA for the CDR3 is TGTGCCAGCAGTCAGGGGCAGGGTCAGCCCCAGCATTTT. It specifies CASSQGQGQPQHF.

The chain combines TRBV11-2 with TRBJ2-3, with 9 nucleotides matching TRBD2. CDR1 is SGHAT and CDR2 is FQNNGV in the germline V gene. The CDR3 is 15 amino acids. The trim removed 5 bases at V and 7 bases at J, leaving 10 bases unmatched. The DNA of the CDR3 is TGTGCCAGCAGCCTATCGCCTAGCGGGGATTATACGCAGTATTTT. It is translated as CASSLSPSGDYTQYF.

The chain couples TRBV6-6 to TRBJ2-2; D gene ambiguous. The CDR3 consists of 11 residues. The V end lost 7 bases, the J end lost 4 bases, and 4 bases lay between the germline ends. Germline V CDR1 and CDR2: MNHNY, SVGAGI (reference sequence). In DNA, the CDR3 is TGTGCCAGCACGGTCACCGGGGAGCTGTTTTTT. Protein product: CASTVTGELFF.

The gene calls are TRBV6-5 and TRBJ1-5; D gene unclear. V was trimmed by 8 bases and J by 11 bases, leaving 22 bases between them. The CDR3 is 14 amino acids. In germline, CDR1 is MNHEY, CDR2 SVGAGI. The DNA for the CDR3 is TGTGCCAGCCTCGACGGCCGGGAAATGAGAACCCAGCATTTT. Encoded protein: CASLDGREMRTQHF.

This chain uses TRBV6-5 with TRBJ2-3; 12 nucleotides agree with TRBD2. Germline CDR1 MNHEY, CDR2 SVGAGI. With V trimmed by 7 bases and J by 5 bases, 4 bases remained unmatched. There are 14 residues in the CDR3. This CDR3 is CASILGLAGDTQYF. In DNA form, the CDR3 reads TGTGCCAGCATCCTGGGACTAGCGGGAGATACGCAGTATTTT.

The J gene is TRBJ2-5, the V gene TRBV2; a possible D gene is TRBD2 (5 bases). V was cut by 5 bases and J by 3 bases, with 10 bases left in between. This CDR3 contains 13 residues. Per germline, CDR1 SNHLY and CDR2 FYNNEI. CDR3 region: CASSWTLEETQYF. The CDR3 DNA is TGTGCCAGCAGTTGGACTCTGGAAGAGACCCAGTACTTC.

This rearrangement joins TRBV18 to TRBJ2-5, with D maybe TRBD1 (5 bases). The CDR3 is 13 residues long. The V end was cut by 3 bases, the J end by 5 bases, with 10 bases between. CDR1 and CDR2 (germline): KGHSH, LQKENI. CDR3: CASSPRVRETQYF. The CDR3 coding sequence is TGTGCCAGCTCACCCAGGGTTAGGGAGACCCAGTACTTC.

The chain has TRBV7-3 and TRBJ1-1; 7 bases align to TRBD1. Per germline, CDR1 SGHTA and CDR2 FQGTGA. V lost 3 bases and J lost 4; bases outside the gene matches: 2. This CDR3 has 13 residues. CDR3 sequence: CASSFTGATEAFF. CDR3 coding DNA: TGTGCCAGCAGCTTTACAGGGGCCACTGAAGCTTTCTTT.

Only one count was recorded for this clone. V gene TRBV7-8 combines with J gene TRBJ1-1; D ambiguous. CDR3 size: 14 residues. V was pared by 6 bases and J by 3 bases, with 14 bases between. Germline V gene lookup returns CDR1 SGHVS and CDR2 FQNEAQ. The CDR3: CASRFRREDTEAFF. In DNA form, the CDR3 reads TGTGCCAGCAGGTTCCGTAGGGAGGACACTGAAGCTTTCTTT.

The rearrangement uses TRBV4-1 and TRBJ1-2; possibly TRBD1 for D (5 bases). V lost 1 base, J lost 5 bases, and 8 bases lay in between. The CDR3 spans 13 residues. Germline values: CDR1 MGHRA, CDR2 YSYEKL. This CDR3 reads CASSQVGVYGYTF. The CDR3 nucleotides are TGCGCCAGCAGCCAAGTAGGGGTTTATGGCTACACCTTC.

The chain recombines TRBV5-1 with TRBJ1-5; weak D call: TRBD1 (5 bases). Germline V CDR1 and CDR2: SGHRS, YFSETQ. V was cut by 4 bases and J by 3 bases, with 11 bases left in between. This CDR3 has 14 residues. The DNA of the CDR3 is TGCGCCAGCAGCCCCGACGGACACAATCAGCCCCAGCATTTT. This encodes CASSPDGHNQPQHF.

Note on this clone: Other DNA variants within this sample encode the same CDR3. The rearrangement links TRBV19 to TRBJ2-3, with 9 positions matching TRBD1. The CDR3 runs 15 residues. The V segment lost 5 bases and the J segment 1 base; nucleotides outside the gene matches: 4. Germline V CDR1 and CDR2: LNHDA, SQIVND (reference sequence). CDR3 sequence reads: CASSPRTGGTDTQYF. CDR3 DNA sequence: TGTGCCAGTAGTCCGCGGACAGGGGGCACAGATACGCAGTATTTT.

The chain is built from TRBV5-1 and TRBJ2-3, with 7 positions matching TRBD1. Germline CDR1 reads SGHRS; CDR2 reads YFSETQ. After removal of 4 bases from V and 0 bases from J, the junction contained 5 bases not matched to a gene. The length of the CDR3 is 15 residues. Here the CDR3 reads CASSVTGVSTDTQYF. The CDR3 DNA reads as TGCGCCAGCAGCGTCACAGGGGTCAGCACAGATACGCAGTATTTT.

V gene TRBV19 combines with J gene TRBJ2-5, with 9 positions matching TRBD1. V shed 6 bases and J 4 bases; nucleotides not matched to a gene: 6. The CDR3 totals 14 residues. Germline assignment: CDR1 LNHDA and CDR2 SQIVND (reference sequence). CDR3 in amino acids: CASRPTGGRETQYF. The CDR3 bases are TGTGCCAGTAGGCCGACAGGGGGTAGAGAGACCCAGTACTTC. Based on the CDR3 plus reference TRBV19 and TRBJ2-5, the full variable domain is DGGITQSPKYLFRKEGQNVTLSCEQNLNHDAMYWYRQDPGQGLRLIYYSQIVNDFQKGDIAEGYSVSREKKESFPLTVTSAQKNPTAFYLCASRPTGGRETQYFGPGTRLLVL.

The chain uses TRBV11-2 and TRBJ2-5; TRBD2 aligns across 9 bases. CDR3 size: 16 residues. Losses at the gene ends were 1 base for V and 2 bases for J; bases not matched to a gene: 5. Per the germline V gene, CDR1 is SGHAT and CDR2 is FQNNGV. The CDR3 loop is CASSLGSSGGQETQYF. In nucleotides, the CDR3 is TGTGCCAGCAGCTTAGGTAGTAGCGGGGGTCAAGAGACCCAGTACTTC.

The chain employs TRBV7-7 and TRBJ2-2; 8 positions match TRBD1. This CDR3 has 16 residues. Germline V CDR1 and CDR2: SSHAT, FNYEAQ (reference sequence). Losses at the gene ends were 5 bases for V and 6 bases for J; bases not matched to a gene: 11. CDR3 DNA: TGTGCCAGCAGCCCCAACTCAGGGGGCGCTTCCGGGGAGCTGTTTTTT. Residues: CASSPNSGGASGELFF.

The chain employs TRBV7-7 and TRBJ2-7; TRBD1 agrees at 7 bases. Trimming at V came to 5 bases and at J to 5 bases, leaving 6 bases not matched to a gene. The CDR3 covers 13 residues. Germline CDR1 SSHAT, CDR2 FNYEAQ (reference sequence). Here the CDR3 reads CASSLRQGDEQYF. CDR3 nucleotide sequence: TGTGCCAGCAGCCTCAGACAGGGAGACGAGCAGTACTTC.

This chain connects TRBV6-2 or TRBV6-3 to TRBJ2-3; weak D call: TRBD2 (6 bases). Between the trimmed V and J ends, which lost 4 bases and 7 bases, there was a span of 27 bases. This CDR3 has 18 residues. Germline V lookup: CDR1 MNHEY, CDR2 SVGEGT. The CDR3 DNA sequence: TGTGCCAGCAGTTCAACCCGCTCCGGGACTTTTTTTATGCATACGCAGTATTTT. Protein: CASSSTRSGTFFMHTQYF.

This clone was found once. V usage is TRBV5-1 and J usage is TRBJ1-2; 10 bases fit TRBD1. Germline trimming cut 4 bases from V and 8 bases from J; bases unmatched to any gene: 11. CDR3 size: 15 residues. The V gene's germline CDR1 is SGHRS and CDR2 YFSETQ. The CDR3 DNA is TGCGCCAGCAGCGCAGGGGACAGGGGAATTTACGGCTACACCTTC. Its protein product is CASSAGDRGIYGYTF.